Shown below are 13 T cell receptor beta chains from a single sample sequenced in a study of shared clonotypes between healthy human individuals. Measured with immunoSEQ multiplex PCR; TCRdb has only the in-frame clones, and not every one. The table shows 500,000 to 650,000 clones, with around 76% occurring only once. Input material: PBMCs. The receptors originated from a woman aged 40-49 years in good health. Some clones in this sample may be carry-over from other donors' samples.

CDR3 bases: TGCAGCGTTGCGGGACTAGCGGGAGAGAACTACGAGCAGTACTTC. This encodes CSVAGLAGENYEQYF. The chain combines TRBV29-1 with TRBJ2-7; 14 nucleotides line up with TRBD2. With V trimmed by 4 bases and J by 3 bases, 5 bases remained unmatched. Germline-derived CDR1 and CDR2 are SQVTM and ANQGSEA. The CDR3 extends over 15 amino acids.

V is TRBV5-1 and J is TRBJ2-3; TRBD2 matches 7 bases. CDR3 length: 18 residues. V shed 0 bases, J shed 2 bases, and the junction held 12 bases outside the gene matches. From germline, CDR1 is SGHRS and CDR2 YFSETQ. The CDR3 DNA sequence: TGCGCCAGCAGCTTGGGGGTAATAGTGGGACTAACCACAGATACGCAGTATTTT. Its translation is CASSLGVIVGLTTDTQYF.

This chain's CDR3 is CASSDSVARVMQETQYF. CDR3 sequence (DNA): TGTGCCAGCAGTGACTCAGTAGCCAGGGTGATGCAAGAGACCCAGTACTTC. The J gene is TRBJ2-5, the V gene TRBV6-4, with a tentative D call TRBD1 (5 bases). Trimming stripped 0 bases from V and 2 bases from J, with 16 bases between. CDR1 is MRHNA, CDR2 SNTAGT, per germline. CDR3 size: 17 residues.

The chain has TRBV5-1 and TRBJ2-5; D may be TRBD2 (5 bases). The closer fit of TRBJ2-7 to the DNA end suggests the J call may be wrong. The CDR3 covers 14 residues. In germline, CDR1 is SGHRS, CDR2 YFSETQ. The CDR3 spells CASSLQLADNEQYF. CDR3 in DNA: TGCGCCAGCAGCCTCCAGCTAGCCGACAACGAGCAGTACTTC.

As concerns this clone: A much larger clonotype is one base distant, so this may be a read error. J is TRBJ1-4 and V is TRBV27, with a weak D call TRBD1 (5 bases). The CDR3 contains 14 residues. Germline V CDR1 and CDR2: MNHEY, SMNVEV (reference sequence). CDR3 loop: CAGSLSWGGEKLFF. The CDR3 region has the DNA TGTGCCGGCAGTTTATCATGGGGCGGTGAAAAACTGTTTTTT.

This chain uses TRBV2 with TRBJ2-5; the match to TRBD2 covers 7 bases. V shed 0 bases, J shed 5 bases, and the junction held 18 bases outside the gene matches. Germline CDR1 SNHLY, CDR2 FYNNEI. The CDR3 has 19 residues. CDR3 DNA sequence: TGTGCCAGCAGTGAAGCACCGCTCGGGCTAGCGGACTTGGGGGAGACCCAGTACTTC. It is translated as CASSEAPLGLADLGETQYF.

This clone has at least ten counts. The sample contains more than one DNA sequence encoding this CDR3. The chain employs TRBV10-3 and TRBJ2-7; TRBD1 aligns across 7 bases. With V trimmed by 6 bases and J by 3 bases, 14 bases remained unmatched. This CDR3 contains 16 residues. Germline V gene sequence: CDR1 ENHRY, CDR2 SYGVKD. The CDR3 spells CAISLTGPPSYYEQYF. CDR3 bases: TGTGCCATCAGCCTGACAGGGCCCCCGTCCTACTACGAGCAGTACTTC.

Only a few counts were recorded for this clone. The rearrangement joins TRBV2 to TRBJ1-1; D remains ambiguous. Trimming shortened V by 6 bases and J by 1 base, and 12 bases separated the two germline ends. Germline values: CDR1 SNHLY, CDR2 FYNNEI. The CDR3 totals 14 residues. This chain's CDR3 is CASRARAENTEAFF. CDR3 bases: TGTGCCAGCAGGGCTAGAGCTGAGAACACTGAAGCTTTCTTT.

This clone was observed a handful of times. The chain links TRBV28 to TRBJ2-7, with D possibly being TRBD1 (5 bases). Trimming cost V 2 bases and J 6 bases, with 11 bases left between them. Germline lookup yields CDR1 MDHEN and CDR2 SYDVKM. The CDR3 consists of 13 residues. The DNA of the CDR3 is TGTGCCAGCAGTTTACCAGGGTTAAGCGAGCAGTACTTC. Its protein product is CASSLPGLSEQYF.

This rearrangement joins TRBV10-1 to TRBJ2-7, with 7 bases that match TRBD1. The CDR3 covers 13 residues. The germline gives CDR1 WNHNN, CDR2 SYGVQD (reference sequence). Unmatched junction bases numbered 9, after V lost 7 bases and J lost 6 bases. Here the CDR3 reads CASKDTGDSEQYF. The CDR3 region has the DNA TGCGCCAGCAAAGATACAGGGGACAGCGAGCAGTACTTC.

The chain carries TRBV5-1 and TRBJ2-7; 7 bases line up with TRBD2. The CDR3 is made up of 15 amino acids. Germline V gene data show CDR1 as SGHRS and CDR2 as YFSETQ. With V trimmed by 0 bases and J by 3 bases, 6 bases remained unmatched. CDR3 region: CASSLAAGVGYEQYF. In DNA form, the CDR3 reads TGCGCCAGCAGCTTGGCCGCGGGAGTCGGCTACGAGCAGTACTTC.

The chain couples TRBV5-1 to TRBJ2-2, with no clear D. Deletions cut 6 bases from V and 2 bases from J, with 11 bases between. CDR3 size: 14 residues. Germline lookup yields CDR1 SGHRS and CDR2 YFSETQ. Here the CDR3 DNA reads TGCGCCAGCAAGGAAGATATCAACACCGGGGAGCTGTTTTTT. It codes for CASKEDINTGELFF.

The chain carries TRBV10-3 and TRBJ1-2, with 9 bases lining up with TRBD1. V trimming: 8 bases; J trimming: 4 bases; junction bases outside the gene matches: 11. Germline loops: CDR1 ENHRY, CDR2 SYGVKD. The CDR3 is made up of 15 amino acids. The CDR3, as DNA: TGTGCCATCGGGATTACAGGGGGCGGTGTCTATGGCTACACCTTC. This codes for CAIGITGGGVYGYTF.